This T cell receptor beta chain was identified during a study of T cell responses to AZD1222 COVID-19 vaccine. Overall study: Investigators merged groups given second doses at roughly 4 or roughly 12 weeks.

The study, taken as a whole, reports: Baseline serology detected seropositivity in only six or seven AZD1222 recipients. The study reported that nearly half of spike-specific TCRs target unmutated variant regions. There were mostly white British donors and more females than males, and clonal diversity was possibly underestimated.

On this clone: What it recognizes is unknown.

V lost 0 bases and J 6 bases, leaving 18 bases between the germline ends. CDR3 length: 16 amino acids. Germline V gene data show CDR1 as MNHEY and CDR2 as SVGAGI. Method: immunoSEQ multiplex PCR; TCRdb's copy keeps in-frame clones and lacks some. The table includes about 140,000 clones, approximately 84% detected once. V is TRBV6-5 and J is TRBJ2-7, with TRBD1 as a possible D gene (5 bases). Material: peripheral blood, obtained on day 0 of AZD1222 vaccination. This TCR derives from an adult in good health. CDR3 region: CASSYSPFDREIEQYF. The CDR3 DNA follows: TGTGCCAGCAGTTACTCACCCTTCGACAGAGAAATCGAGCAGTACTTC.